Listed below are T cell receptor beta chains from one sample, sequenced in a study of blood T cell repertoires in COVID-19. Sequenced by immunoSEQ multiplex PCR; TCRdb stores in-frame clones only, minus some. The table lists hundreds of thousands of clones, roughly nine tenths of them singletons, with around 3% in the top ten. The source material was peripheral blood. The receptors were sampled from a man between 18 and 35 years old with active or convalescent COVID-19. Each CDR3 is given with its conserved first and last residue. A D gene is named only where the DNA matches it firmly. Size values are once, few and many counts, or a class for expanded clones, and some rows have none.

j_call: TRBJ2-7
d_call: TRBD2
clone_size: -
v_call: TRBV7-2
cdr3_nt: TGTGCCAGCAGCTTAGGTAGCGGGGGGCCTTCCTACGAGCAGTACTTC
cdr3_aa: CASSLGSGGPSYEQYF

j_call: TRBJ2-7
d_call: -
clone_size: -
v_call: TRBV28
cdr3_nt: TGTGCCAGCAGTTTCCCTAGACAGTCCGGCTACGAGCAGTACTTC
cdr3_aa: CASSFPRQSGYEQYF

j_call: TRBJ1-2
d_call: -
clone_size: few
v_call: TRBV5-1
cdr3_nt: TGCGCCAGCAGCCCTGACAGATCCTATGGCTACACCTTC
cdr3_aa: CASSPDRSYGYTF

j_call: TRBJ2-7
d_call: -
clone_size: -
v_call: TRBV28
cdr3_nt: TGTGCCAGCACCATAGGGGGGGGAGGCCCCTACGAGCAGTACTTC
cdr3_aa: CASTIGGGGPYEQYF

j_call: TRBJ2-2
d_call: -
clone_size: few
v_call: TRBV6-5
cdr3_nt: TGTGCCAGCAGTTACTCTGGGCTGACCGGGGAGCTGTTTTTT
cdr3_aa: CASSYSGLTGELFF

j_call: TRBJ1-1
d_call: -
clone_size: -
v_call: TRBV4-1
cdr3_nt: TGCGCCAGCAGCCAAGATATCTCGAACACTGAAGCTTTCTTT
cdr3_aa: CASSQDISNTEAFF

j_call: TRBJ2-7
d_call: TRBD2
clone_size: few
v_call: TRBV6-2/TRBV6-3
cdr3_nt: TGTGCCAGCAGTTTGCGGACTAGCGGCTCCTACGAGCAGTACTTC
cdr3_aa: CASSLRTSGSYEQYF

j_call: TRBJ1-4
d_call: -
clone_size: once
v_call: TRBV4-3
cdr3_nt: TGCGCCAGCAGCCCCGGAGACACTAATGAAAAACTGTTTTTT
cdr3_aa: CASSPGDTNEKLFF

j_call: TRBJ1-4
d_call: TRBD1
clone_size: -
v_call: TRBV6-4
cdr3_nt: TGTGCCAGCAGTGACCACCGGGACAGGGCTCTGGCTAATGAAAAACTGTTTTTT
cdr3_aa: CASSDHRDRALANEKLFF

j_call: TRBJ2-5
d_call: -
clone_size: -
v_call: TRBV7-9
cdr3_nt: TGTGCCAGCAGCCCCGCCCGAGGGAGAGAGACCCAGTACTTC
cdr3_aa: CASSPARGRETQYF

j_call: TRBJ2-3
d_call: -
clone_size: -
v_call: TRBV12-5
cdr3_nt: TGTGCTAGTGGTTTGGACCCCAGGGGTACGCAGTATTTT
cdr3_aa: CASGLDPRGTQYF